What follows are 31 T cell receptor beta chains derived from one specimen sequenced in a study of blood T cells in healthy people across ages. Through a sample-barcoded 5' primer and a J-beta primer mix, a second PCR was run for roughly 6 to 11 cycles. TCRdb processed the 5' RACE reads anew with MiXCR; each CDR3 protein has one entry. The data hold around 1,000,000 distinct CDR3 sequences, with roughly 24% observed a single time. Another study also made use of these data, one on T cells of mothers and their children.

Sequenced sample: blood. All receptors come from a girl aged 2-15 years in good health.

This clonotype was picked up a small number of times. The V gene is TRBV28, the J gene TRBJ2-5; D remains unclear. The assigned J gene may be wrong: the sequence end matches TRBJ2-1 better. The CDR3 totals 14 residues. Looked up from germline, CDR1 is MDHEN and CDR2 is SYDVKM. CDR3 in amino acids: CASSATGIYNEQFF. CDR3 bases: TGTGCCAGCAGTGCGACTGGGATCTACAATGAGCAGTTCTTC.

This chain connects TRBV24-1 to TRBJ2-1; 9 positions match TRBD1. CDR1 and CDR2 (germline): KGHDR, SFDVKD. The CDR3 covers 17 residues. V was clipped by 4 bases and J by 5 bases; unmatched bases: 11. The CDR3 nucleotides read TGTGCCACCAGTGACAAACTTACAGGGGGCGCAAACAATGAGCAGTTCTTC. It codes for CATSDKLTGGANNEQFF.

The gene calls are TRBV5-1 and TRBJ2-5, with D possibly being TRBD2 (6 bases). V was cut by 3 bases and J by 1 base, with 13 bases left in between. CDR3 length equals 15 residues. Per the germline V gene, CDR1 is SGHRS and CDR2 is YFSETQ. The CDR3 DNA reads as TGCGCCAGCAGCTCAGGCGGGGTGACCCAAGAGACCCAGTACTTC. It is translated as CASSSGGVTQETQYF.

The J gene is TRBJ2-5, the V gene TRBV29-1; TRBD2 might be the D (5 bases). Trimming removed 3 bases at V and 4 bases at J, with 12 bases between. Germline V gene sequence: CDR1 SQVTM, CDR2 ANQGSEA. This CDR3 is 13 amino acids long. The CDR3 here is CSVEGDEGETQYF. As DNA, the CDR3 is TGCAGCGTTGAGGGCGATGAGGGAGAGACCCAGTACTTC.

The chain is built from TRBV12-3 or TRBV12-4 and TRBJ1-5; D not certain. Trimming left V 6 bases short and J 2 bases short, with 14 bases between. The CDR3 covers 15 residues. Here the CDR3 reads CASSPPQAGNQPQHF. The CDR3 nucleotides read TGTGCCAGCAGCCCCCCCCAGGCTGGCAATCAGCCCCAGCATTTT.

The rearrangement uses TRBV10-3 and TRBJ2-5; unclear D gene. The CDR3 length is 15 residues. V was trimmed by 7 bases and J by 2 bases, leaving 17 bases between them. Germline V CDR1 and CDR2: ENHRY, SYGVKD. CDR3 nucleotides: TGTGCCATCATTGTTGGAGACCGGCGACAAGAGACCCAGTACTTC. Its translation is CAIIVGDRRQETQYF.

This clonotype was counted only a few times. This chain connects TRBV3-1 to TRBJ2-7, with no clear D. The CDR3 loop spans 14 amino acids. Deletions cut 0 bases from V and 2 bases from J, with 8 bases between. The germline V gene has CDR1 LGHDT and CDR2 YNNKEL (reference sequence). CDR3 bases: TGTGCCAGCAGCCAAGATCGGCTGACCTACGAGCAGTACTTC. It is translated as CASSQDRLTYEQYF.

The chain is built from TRBV20-1 and TRBJ2-1; TRBD2 agrees at 11 bases. Looked up from germline, CDR1 is DFQATT and CDR2 is SNEGSKA (reference sequence). The CDR3 consists of 16 residues. The junction had 10 bases not matched to a gene; V was cut back by 3 bases and J by 6 bases. CDR3 sequence (DNA): TGCAGTGCTAGTGGTACCCTAGCGGGAGGTCCCAATGAGCAGTTCTTC. It codes for CSASGTLAGGPNEQFF.

The V call is TRBV20-1, the J call TRBJ2-7; D not resolved. The ends were cut back, 2 bases at V and 3 bases at J, with 11 bases in the middle. Germline lookup yields CDR1 DFQATT and CDR2 SNEGSKA (reference sequence). The CDR3 runs to 13 residues. CDR3: CSARKDTGYEQYF. The CDR3 coding sequence is TGCAGTGCTAGAAAGGATACCGGCTACGAGCAGTACTTC.

The chain is built from TRBV4-1 and TRBJ2-7; tentative D call: TRBD1 (6 bases). Between the trimmed V and J ends, which lost 1 base and 6 bases, there was a span of 22 bases. This CDR3 spans 17 amino acids. From germline, CDR1 is MGHRA and CDR2 YSYEKL. In DNA, the CDR3 is TGCGCCAGCAGCCAAGGAATTGACAGGTGGGATCAGCTCGAGCAGTACTTC. Translated, it gives CASSQGIDRWDQLEQYF.

The chain couples TRBV20-1 to TRBJ1-2; TRBD1 might be the D (5 bases). V was clipped by 4 bases and J by 4 bases, with 13 bases between them. Germline V gene sequence: CDR1 DFQATT, CDR2 SNEGSKA (reference sequence). This CDR3 has 13 residues. This CDR3 reads CSANRGDSYGYTF. The CDR3 DNA reads TGCAGTGCTAATAGAGGGGATAGCTATGGCTACACCTTC.

The V call is TRBV20-1, the J call TRBJ1-2; weak D call: TRBD1 (5 bases). The CDR3 totals 12 residues. The V end was cut by 5 bases, the J end by 8 bases, with 15 bases between. The germline gives CDR1 DFQATT, CDR2 SNEGSKA (reference sequence). CDR3 sequence reads: CSASGRWKGYTF. Here the CDR3 DNA reads TGCAGTGCTTCGGGACGCTGGAAAGGCTACACCTTC.

The chain couples TRBV4-1 to TRBJ1-1; a possible D gene is TRBD1 (5 bases). This CDR3 is built from 14 residues. V was pared by 0 bases and J by 5 bases, with 10 bases between. Germline CDR1 MGHRA, CDR2 YSYEKL. CDR3 amino acids: CASSQERGRTEAFF. CDR3 sequence (DNA): TGCGCCAGCAGCCAAGAGAGGGGACGAACTGAAGCTTTCTTT.

This clonotype appeared a few times. The chain has TRBV7-9 and TRBJ2-5; perhaps TRBD2 as D (6 bases). The last part of the DNA fits TRBJ2-7 better; the J call may be wrong. This CDR3 has 14 amino acids. Germline assignment: CDR1 SEHNR and CDR2 FQNEAQ (reference sequence). The CDR3 DNA is TGTGCCAGCAGCTCATCTAGCGTTTCCTACGAGCAGTACTTC. It translates to CASSSSSVSYEQYF.

The chain uses TRBV18 and TRBJ1-6, with no clear D. V was pared by 1 base and J by 6 bases, with 10 bases between. This CDR3 is built from 15 residues. Per germline, CDR1 KGHSH and CDR2 LQKENI. The CDR3 nucleotides are TGTGCCAGCTCACCACGGAACTCCCCTAATTCACCCCTCCACTTT. Encoded protein: CASSPRNSPNSPLHF.

The chain combines TRBV7-2 with TRBJ2-5; D possibly matches TRBD1 or TRBD2 (6 bases each). The CDR3 length is 15 residues. Germline-derived CDR1 and CDR2 are SGHTA and FQGNSA. With 5 bases removed from V and 5 bases from J, the gap between germline ends came to 18 bases. The CDR3 region has the DNA TGTGCCAGCAGCCCACATGGGGGGCAATCTGAGACCCAGTACTTC. Translating gives CASSPHGGQSETQYF.

This clonotype was counted between two and nine times. The chain combines TRBV29-1 with TRBJ2-5; D remains unclear. CDR1 and CDR2 from the germline V gene are SQVTM and ANQGSEA. The CDR3 has 14 amino acids. With 1 base removed from V and 7 bases from J, the gap between germline ends came to 16 bases. CDR3 protein: CSVEGLWIEGTQYF. The CDR3 DNA sequence: TGCAGCGTTGAAGGTCTCTGGATTGAAGGGACCCAGTACTTC.

The V gene is TRBV7-9, the J gene TRBJ2-1; 9 bases agree with TRBD2. This CDR3 is built from 20 residues. V gave up 4 bases and J gave up 0 bases; unmatched junction bases: 16. The germline V gene has CDR1 SEHNR and CDR2 FQNEAQ (reference sequence). CDR3 protein: CASSSPQERGVFYSYNEQFF. The DNA for the CDR3 is TGTGCCAGCAGCTCCCCGCAGGAGCGGGGGGTCTTTTACTCCTACAATGAGCAGTTCTTC. Combining the CDR3 with reference TRBV7-9 and TRBJ2-1 gives the whole variable domain DTGVSQNPRHKITKRGQNVTFRCDPISEHNRLYWYRQTLGQGPEFLTYFQNEAQLEKSRLLSDRFSAERPKGSFSTLEIQRTEQGDSAMYLCASSSPQERGVFYSYNEQFFGPGTRLTVL.

The rearrangement uses TRBV5-1 and TRBJ2-7; perhaps TRBD1 as D (7 bases). This CDR3 has 13 amino acids. Trimming removed 7 bases at V and 4 bases at J, with 15 bases between. Germline V gene sequence: CDR1 SGHRS, CDR2 YFSETQ. The CDR3 spells CASGLQGGYEQYF. The DNA for the CDR3 is TGCGCCAGCGGCCTCCAGGGGGGTTACGAGCAGTACTTC.

The chain is built from TRBV20-1 and TRBJ1-5, with 9 bases aligning to TRBD1. The CDR3 contains 20 residues. Trimming took 0 bases from V and 0 from J; bases not matched to a gene: 15. Germline V gene data show CDR1 as DFQATT and CDR2 as SNEGSKA (reference sequence). The CDR3 is CSARDTVGGTGQYSNQPQHF. The CDR3 bases are TGCAGTGCTAGAGATACTGTGGGCGGGACAGGGCAATATAGCAATCAGCCCCAGCATTTT.

The CDR3, as DNA: TGCAGCGTTGGGTCGGGCCTCGATCAGCCCCAGCATTTT. Protein product: CSVGSGLDQPQHF. The V and J genes are TRBV29-1 and TRBJ1-5; D call uncertain. This CDR3 comprises 13 residues. V shed 4 bases and J shed 5 bases, with 12 bases lying between them. Germline V gene data show CDR1 as SQVTM and CDR2 as ANQGSEA.

V gene TRBV7-8 combines with J gene TRBJ2-4; D gene uncertain. Germline V gene data show CDR1 as SGHVS and CDR2 as FQNEAQ. V lost 2 bases, J lost 7 bases, and 3 bases lay in between. The CDR3 sequence is 11 residues long. CDR3 residues: CASSLPNIQYF. The CDR3 DNA is TGTGCCAGCAGCTTACCGAACATTCAGTACTTC.

This clonotype was observed a handful of times. The V gene is TRBV12-3 or TRBV12-4, the J gene TRBJ1-1; D unclear. Trimming left V 6 bases short and J 4 bases short, with 12 bases between. CDR3 size: 13 residues. The CDR3 protein is CASSHQVGTEAFF. The CDR3 nucleotides read TGTGCCAGCAGCCATCAGGTTGGCACTGAAGCTTTCTTT.

V usage is TRBV24-1 and J usage is TRBJ2-1; possibly TRBD2 for D (5 bases). CDR3 size: 13 residues. V was cut by 9 bases and J by 3 bases, with 11 bases left in between. CDR1 and CDR2 (germline): KGHDR, SFDVKD. The DNA of the CDR3 is TGTGCCACCGGGCGGGCAAACTACAATGAGCAGTTCTTC. It codes for CATGRANYNEQFF.

This clonotype was counted only a few times. Mismatch with germline at one junction end may stem from a read error. CDR3 residues: CASSLDGITPGSF. Written as DNA, the CDR3 is TGTGCCAGCAGCTTAGACGGGATTACCCCGGGTTCCTTC. The genes are TRBV7-2 and TRBJ1-2; D remains ambiguous. The CDR3 totals 13 residues. Germline CDR1 is SGHTA and CDR2 is FQGNSA. The variable domain in full, with the rest retrieved from reference TRBV7-2 and TRBJ1-2, is GAGVSQSPSNKVTEKGKDVELRCDPISGHTALYWYRQSLGQGLEFLIYFQGNSAPDKSGLPSDRFSAERTGGSVSTLTIQRTQQEDSAVYLCASSLDGITPGSFGSGTRLTVV.

V is TRBV7-2 and J is TRBJ2-5; possibly TRBD2 for D (6 bases). The V gene lost 5 bases and the J gene lost 5 bases, with 18 bases spanning the gap. CDR3 length equals 15 residues. Germline V gives CDR1 SGHTA, CDR2 FQGNSA. The CDR3 here is CASSPDWGSGETQYF. As DNA, the CDR3 is TGTGCCAGCAGCCCTGACTGGGGAAGCGGGGAGACCCAGTACTTC. Combining the CDR3 with reference TRBV7-2 and TRBJ2-5 gives the whole variable domain GAGVSQSPSNKVTEKGKDVELRCDPISGHTALYWYRQSLGQGLEFLIYFQGNSAPDKSGLPSDRFSAERTGGSVSTLTIQRTQQEDSAVYLCASSPDWGSGETQYFGPGTRLLVL.

The chain joins TRBV2 to TRBJ2-1; perhaps TRBD2 as D (7 bases). V was shortened by 10 bases and J by 8 bases, with 21 bases between the two germline ends. The CDR3 extends over 14 amino acids. CDR1 is SNHLY and CDR2 is FYNNEI in the germline V gene. CDR3 bases: TGTGCCATCGGAGGGGGGGCAACTGCGTATGAGCAGTTCTTC. Residues: CAIGGGATAYEQFF. Combining the CDR3 with reference TRBV2 and TRBJ2-1 gives the whole variable domain EPEVTQTPSHQVTQMGQEVILRCVPISNHLYFYWYRQILGQKVEFLVSFYNNEISEKSEIFDDQFSVERPDGSNFTLKIRSTKLEDSAMYFCAIGGGATAYEQFFGPGTRLTVL.

This clonotype was found a few times. The J gene is TRBJ2-7, the V gene TRBV15, with D unclear. Deletions cut 0 bases from V and 5 bases from J, with 11 bases between. Germline V gene lookup returns CDR1 LNHNV and CDR2 YYDKDF (reference sequence). The CDR3 has 14 amino acids. CDR3 bases: TGTGCCACCAGCAGAGATACTACCAAGGACGAGCAGTACTTC. Translating gives CATSRDTTKDEQYF. Based on the CDR3 plus reference TRBV15 and TRBJ2-7, the full variable domain is DAMVIQNPRYQVTQFGKPVTLSCSQTLNHNVMYWYQQKSSQAPKLLFHYYDKDFNNEADTPDNFQSRRPNTSFCFLDIRSPGLGDTAMYLCATSRDTTKDEQYFGPGTRLTVT.

This chain links TRBV5-1 with TRBJ1-5; D ambiguous. V gave up 0 bases and J gave up 6 bases, with 13 bases separating them. The CDR3 sequence is 15 residues long. CDR1 is SGHRS and CDR2 is YFSETQ in the germline V gene. This CDR3 reads CASSLDRGNGQPQHF. The CDR3 DNA sequence: TGCGCCAGCAGCTTGGATCGGGGAAATGGTCAGCCCCAGCATTTT.

A remark on this clonotype: At one end, the junction sequence differs from germline, possibly due to a read error. The V gene is TRBV9, the J gene TRBJ2-5; D may correspond to TRBD1 or TRBD2 (6 bases each). Per the germline V gene, CDR1 is SGDLS and CDR2 is YYNGEE. The CDR3 is 12 residues long. The CDR3 sequence: CASSLGGKTQHF. CDR3 sequence (DNA): TGTGCCAGCAGTTTAGGGGGGAAGACCCAGCACTTC.

The genes are TRBV29-1 and TRBJ1-4, with TRBD1 matching 8 bases. The germline V gene has CDR1 SQVTM and CDR2 ANQGSEA. The CDR3 loop spans 13 amino acids. After removal of 6 bases from V and 5 bases from J, the junction contained 5 bases not matched to a gene. The CDR3 spells CSVAGGWNEKLFF. The CDR3 DNA is TGCAGCGTCGCAGGGGGCTGGAATGAAAAACTGTTTTTT.